The sequence of this T cell receptor beta chain was determined in a study of Tregs in tolerant kidney transplant recipients. A note on this clone: Its matching antigen is unknown.

V was trimmed by 0 bases and J by 0 bases, leaving 10 bases between them. The CDR3 sequence is 16 residues long. Germline-derived CDR1 and CDR2 are SGDLS and YYNGEE. Sequencing was performed with immunoSEQ multiplex PCR; in TCRdb, only in-frame clones are kept and a portion is missing. The sample yields some 80,000 clones, 95% to 98% seen once. Findings of the study overall: Few patients were studied, so findings need validation in larger groups. The most relevant donor-specific Treg TCRbeta repertoire apparently came from expansion with activated donor B cells.

Sequences were derived from CD4+ T cells from blood, sampled before the transplant. The source is a human donor who received a combined kidney and bone marrow transplant. V is TRBV9 and J is TRBJ1-3; no clear D gene. The DNA for the CDR3 is TGTGCCAGCAGCGTAGCGGGATCAAGCTCTGGAAACACCATATATTTT. It codes for CASSVAGSSSGNTIYF. The complete variable domain, with remaining parts taken from reference TRBV9 and TRBJ1-3, reads DSGVTQTPKHLITATGQRVTLRCSPRSGDLSVYWYQQSLDQGLQFLIQYYNGEERAKGNILERFSAQQFPDLHSELNLSSLELGDSALYFCASSVAGSSSGNTIYFGEGSWLTVV.